A selection of T cell receptor beta chains follows, all from one sample in a study of CD8 T cells in Susac syndrome. One entry per CDR3 protein, called by TCRdb with MiXCR from the immunoSEQ multiplex PCR reads. The sample lists fewer than 65,000 distinct CDR3 sequences; roughly 92% were seen once. Material: CD8+ T cells from PBMCs. Receptors were obtained from a human donor in good health. Both conserved end residues are part of each CDR3. A D gene is named only where the DNA matches it firmly. The size of a clone is reported for some rows only, either as once, few or many, or as a class for expanded clones.

J gene | clone size | D gene | V gene | CDR3 protein | CDR3 DNA
TRBJ2-6 | NA | NA | TRBV5-1 | CASSLSAGANVLTF | TGCGCCAGCAGCTTGTCCGCTGGGGCCAACGTCCTGACTTTC
TRBJ2-7 | NA | NA | TRBV4-3 | CASSQDWRDYEQYF | TGCGCCAGCAGCCAAGATTGGAGGGACTACGAGCAGTACTTC
TRBJ1-1 | NA | NA | TRBV6-5 | CASSYVGINTEAFF | TGTGCCAGCAGTTACGTTGGGATCAACACTGAAGCTTTCTTT
TRBJ2-1 | NA | TRBD1 | TRBV3-1 | CASSQNKSWGKDRGRDEQFF | TGTGCCAGCAGCCAAAACAAAAGTTGGGGAAAGGACAGGGGTCGCGATGAGCAGTTCTTC
TRBJ2-2 | NA | TRBD1 | TRBV13 | CASSPPIWGQGTGELFF | TGTGCCAGCAGCCCCCCGATTTGGGGACAGGGAACCGGGGAGCTGTTTTTT
TRBJ2-7 | NA | TRBD1 | TRBV4-3 | CASSQDHGTGRYEQYF | TGCGCCAGCAGCCAAGATCACGGGACAGGGAGATACGAGCAGTACTTC
TRBJ2-6 | NA | TRBD1 | TRBV27 | CASSLRQGVSGANVLTF | TGTGCCAGCAGTTTGAGACAGGGTGTGTCTGGGGCCAACGTCCTGACTTTC
TRBJ2-3 | NA | NA | TRBV20-1 | CSARANREIDTQYF | TGCAGTGCTAGAGCGAACAGGGAGATCGATACGCAGTATTTT
TRBJ1-2 | NA | TRBD1 | TRBV7-9 | CASSLATGSGYTF | TGTGCCAGCAGCTTAGCGACAGGGAGTGGCTACACCTTC
TRBJ1-1 | NA | NA | TRBV4-1 | CASSQRRGNTEAFF | TGCGCCAGCAGCCAACGCAGGGGAAACACTGAAGCTTTCTTT
TRBJ2-7 | NA | NA | TRBV12-5 | CASGLGGYEQYF | TGTGCTAGTGGTTTGGGGGGCTACGAGCAGTACTTC
TRBJ1-6 | NA | TRBD1 | TRBV4-3 | CASSPTGMGSPLHF | TGCGCCAGCAGCCCGACAGGGATGGGTTCACCCCTCCACTTT
TRBJ2-5 | NA | NA | TRBV7-9 | CASSFGLSQETQYF | TGTGCCAGCAGCTTCGGATTATCCCAAGAGACCCAGTACTTC
TRBJ2-1 | NA | TRBD1 | TRBV29-1 | CSVPTGAEGYEQFF | TGCAGCGTTCCAACAGGGGCAGAGGGCTATGAGCAGTTCTTC
TRBJ2-7 | NA | NA | TRBV29-1 | CSVETGSYEQYF | TGCAGCGTTGAGACAGGTTCCTACGAGCAGTACTTC
TRBJ2-7 | NA | NA | TRBV15 | CATSPTVSTAYEQYF | TGTGCCACCAGCCCCACAGTCTCCACGGCCTACGAGCAGTACTTC
TRBJ2-1 | few | NA | TRBV4-1 | CASSQAGSYNEQFF | TGCGCCAGCAGCCAAGCCGGCTCCTACAATGAGCAGTTCTTC
TRBJ2-7 | NA | NA | TRBV5-4 | CASSLERQGGAYEQYF | TGTGCCAGCAGCTTGGAACGGCAGGGCGGCGCCTACGAGCAGTACTTC
TRBJ2-7 | once | NA | TRBV7-2 | CASSLEGLGSLYEQYF | TGTGCCAGCAGCTTAGAGGGACTCGGGTCCTTATACGAGCAGTACTTC
TRBJ1-1 | NA | NA | TRBV6-5 | CASSYSGGTEAFF | TGTGCCAGCAGTTACTCAGGGGGAACTGAAGCTTTCTTT
TRBJ2-1 | NA | NA | TRBV5-1 | CASSLEGNNNEQFF | TGCGCCAGCAGCTTGGAGGGCAACAACAATGAGCAGTTCTTC
TRBJ2-3 | NA | TRBD1 | TRBV7-2 | CASSSRDRDTDTQYF | TGTGCCAGCAGTTCCCGGGACAGGGACACAGATACGCAGTATTTT
TRBJ2-3 | NA | NA | TRBV25-1 | CASSEVDGTDTQYF | TGTGCCAGCAGTGAGGTAGACGGGACAGATACGCAGTATTTT
TRBJ2-3 | NA | NA | TRBV11-2 | CASSLGAGGTDTQYF | TGTGCCAGCAGCTTAGGGGCCGGGGGCACAGATACGCAGTATTTT
TRBJ2-2 | NA | TRBD2 | TRBV4-3 | CASSQEPTSGGLGAGELFF | TGCGCCAGCAGCCAAGAACCGACTAGCGGGGGGCTAGGGGCCGGGGAGCTGTTTTTT
TRBJ1-2 | NA | TRBD1 | TRBV29-1 | CSVEDPEGQGTNYGYTF | TGCAGCGTTGAAGATCCGGAAGGACAGGGGACTAACTATGGCTACACCTTC
TRBJ2-2 | NA | TRBD2 | TRBV7-6 | CASSPASGGAYTGELFF | TGTGCCAGCAGCCCCGCTAGCGGGGGGGCATACACCGGGGAGCTGTTTTTT
TRBJ2-3 | NA | TRBD2 | TRBV7-9 | CASSLAAGGPRNTQYF | TGTGCCAGCAGCTTAGCGGCGGGGGGCCCTCGAAATACGCAGTATTTT
TRBJ1-2 | NA | NA | TRBV11-2 | CASSPLARDRGGYGYTF | TGTGCCAGCAGCCCCCTCGCCAGGGATAGAGGCGGCTATGGCTACACCTTC
TRBJ1-1 | NA | NA | TRBV27 | CASRSTGRAFF | TGTGCCAGCAGATCGACAGGCAGAGCTTTCTTT
TRBJ2-1 | NA | TRBD1 | TRBV2 | CASRKGTGSLKNEQFF | TGTGCCAGCAGGAAGGGGACAGGGTCTCTAAAAAATGAGCAGTTCTTC
TRBJ2-7 | NA | TRBD2 | TRBV6-6 | CASSPRGGGRYEQYF | TGTGCCAGCAGTCCCCGCGGGGGGGGCCGCTACGAGCAGTACTTC
TRBJ2-2 | few | NA | TRBV9 | CASSVPSTGSLDTGELFF | TGTGCCAGCAGCGTACCTTCTACAGGGTCTCTGGACACCGGGGAGCTGTTTTTT
TRBJ2-7 | once | NA | TRBV5-5 | CASSLVPQGQNEQYF | TGTGCCAGCAGCTTGGTGCCACAGGGCCAGAACGAGCAGTACTTC
TRBJ1-1 | NA | NA | TRBV4-1 | CASSQEPGVNTEAFF | TGCGCCAGCAGCCAAGAACCGGGCGTGAACACTGAAGCTTTCTTT
TRBJ1-2 | NA | NA | TRBV6-5 | CASSYSAVYGYTF | TGTGCCAGCAGTTACTCGGCAGTCTATGGCTACACCTTC
TRBJ1-1 | NA | NA | TRBV27 | CASSLQQRNTEAFF | TGTGCCAGCAGTTTACAGCAACGGAACACTGAAGCTTTCTTT
TRBJ2-7 | NA | NA | TRBV4-3 | CASSQDQGSYEQYF | TGCGCCAGCAGCCAAGACCAGGGCTCCTACGAGCAGTACTTC
TRBJ2-1 | NA | NA | TRBV4-3 | CASSQIRRVIYNEQFF | TGCGCCAGCAGCCAAATTAGGAGGGTCATCTACAATGAGCAGTTCTTC
TRBJ2-3 | NA | NA | TRBV4-2 | CASSQVPPRLGTDTQYF | TGTGCCAGCAGCCAAGTCCCTCCCAGGCTAGGAACAGATACGCAGTATTTT
TRBJ2-3 | NA | TRBD2 | TRBV7-9 | CASSPLAYFTDTQYF | TGTGCCAGCAGCCCACTAGCGTACTTCACAGATACGCAGTATTTT
TRBJ2-5 | NA | TRBD1 | TRBV3-1 | CASSPSTGTQETQYF | TGTGCCAGCAGCCCATCGACAGGGACCCAAGAGACCCAGTACTTC
TRBJ2-3 | NA | TRBD2 | TRBV7-2 | CASSLAVWEGSDTQYF | TGTGCCAGCAGCTTAGCGGTCTGGGAGGGGTCAGATACGCAGTATTTT
TRBJ2-7 | NA | NA | TRBV4-3 | CASSQDGDRDEQYF | TGCGCCAGCAGCCAAGATGGGGACCGGGACGAGCAGTACTTC
TRBJ2-1 | NA | NA | TRBV9 | CASSPPWGLTSYNEQFF | TGTGCCAGCAGCCCCCCCTGGGGCCTAACGTCCTACAATGAGCAGTTCTTC
TRBJ2-7 | NA | NA | TRBV23-1 | CAGRAYEQYF | TGCGCCGGGCGGGCCTACGAGCAGTACTTC
TRBJ1-1 | NA | NA | TRBV20-1 | CSAPTHFEEDPEAFF | TGCAGTGCCCCCACCCACTTTGAGGAGGATCCTGAAGCTTTCTTT
TRBJ2-7 | few | TRBD1 | TRBV28 | CASSPPGQGEDEQYF | TGTGCCAGCAGTCCACCGGGGCAGGGGGAAGACGAGCAGTACTTC
TRBJ2-7 | NA | NA | TRBV19 | CASSIAPGWPYEQYF | TGTGCCAGTAGTATAGCCCCAGGGTGGCCCTACGAGCAGTACTTC
TRBJ2-3 | NA | TRBD2 | TRBV3-1 | CASSDQVGDYTDTQYF | TGTGCCAGCAGCGATCAAGTAGGGGACTACACAGATACGCAGTATTTT
TRBJ2-3 | NA | TRBD1 | TRBV7-9 | CASSHRDRADTQYF | TGTGCCAGCAGCCACCGGGACAGGGCAGATACGCAGTATTTT
TRBJ1-6 | NA | TRBD1 | TRBV4-1 | CASSHAGGGSPLHF | TGCGCCAGCAGCCATGCAGGGGGTGGCTCACCCCTCCACTTT
TRBJ2-4 | NA | NA | TRBV28 | CASSPRGGLAKNIQYF | TGTGCCAGCAGCCCCAGGGGTGGGCTAGCCAAAAACATTCAGTACTTC
TRBJ2-5 | NA | TRBD1 | TRBV24-1 | CATWDRVKETQYF | TGTGCCACCTGGGACAGGGTGAAGGAGACCCAGTACTTC
TRBJ2-3 | NA | NA | TRBV30 | CAWTDRWMSTDTQYF | TGTGCCTGGACCGACAGGTGGATGAGCACAGATACGCAGTATTTT
TRBJ2-7 | NA | NA | TRBV11-2 | CASSLASPAAYEQYF | TGTGCCAGCAGCTTAGCCTCCCCCGCCGCCTACGAGCAGTACTTC
TRBJ2-3 | NA | TRBD2 | TRBV7-2 | CASSISGGIVRTTSLSQYF | TGTGCCAGCAGCATTAGCGGGGGGATTGTGAGGACTACGTCCCTTTCGCAGTATTTT